This TCR beta chain was captured by sequencing in a study of cytomegalovirus exposure and HLA in healthy donors. V lost 5 bases, J lost 2 bases, and 8 bases stayed unmatched. Per the germline V gene, CDR1 is SGHVS and CDR2 is FQNEAQ. There are 15 residues in the CDR3. Worth noting for this clone: The antigen is not known.

Regarding the study as a whole: According to an earlier analysis, most TCR beta V segments yielded productive rearrangements about 90% or about 30% of the time.

Amplification used 60 Vbeta primers and 13 Jbeta primers. Assay used: immunoSEQ multiplex PCR; TCRdb lists only in-frame clones, some missing. The sample yields roughly 100,000 clones, roughly four fifths seen once. V usage is TRBV7-8 and J usage is TRBJ2-5; 7 bases agree with TRBD1. Specimen: PBMCs. This receptor was taken from a man aged 40-49 years in good health and CMV-seropositive. CDR3 sequence: CASSPTGQEQETQYF. CDR3 DNA: TGTGCCAGCAGCCCGACCGGACAGGAGCAAGAGACCCAGTACTTC.